This TCR beta chain was obtained from a study of shared clonotypes between healthy human individuals. The V gene's germline CDR1 is SGHVS and CDR2 FNYEAQ. This CDR3 has 15 residues. The junction had 10 bases not matched to a gene; V was cut back by 5 bases and J by 6 bases. Naive CD8 cells comprised CD45RO-negative, CCR7-positively selected cells, excluding terminally differentiated effector memory CD45RA+ cells. Generated by immunoSEQ multiplex PCR, the TCRdb table keeps only in-frame clones and is missing some. The repertoire consists of millions of clones, with approximately 94% occurring once and the leading ten covering approximately 1.2%.

Sequences were obtained from naive CD8+ T cells sorted from blood. The V and J genes are TRBV7-6 and TRBJ1-5, with 7 bases fitting TRBD1. This clonotype originated in a young man in good health. In nucleotides, the CDR3 is TGTGCCAGCAGCCCACGACAGGGTGAGGTTCAGCCCCAGCATTTT. As protein: CASSPRQGEVQPQHF.